A selection of T cell receptor beta chains follows, all from one sample in a study of T cells in tumors after PD-1 blockade. Here immunoSEQ multiplex PCR was the method, and the copy in TCRdb shows in-frame clones only, minus some. The table has some 3,900 clones, about 56% seen once. This specimen consisted of tumor tissue, obtained after anti-PD-1 treatment. The source is a human donor with cutaneous squamous cell carcinoma. Each CDR3 is given with its conserved first and last residue. The order of the fields is V gene, CDR3 protein.

>TRBV19
CASSKGLAGGQMRNEQFF
>TRBV7-9
CASSSKGGYTF
>TRBV30
CAMGTGGYGTQYF
>TRBV7-9
CASSGLGLLRGGYTF
>TRBV3-1/TRBV3-2
CASSPAALNEKLFF
>TRBV6-5
CASSYSRVSTEAFF
>TRBV10-3
CAISVKGDRETGELFF
>TRBV28
CASRTGTGGNYGYTF
>TRBV10-1
CASSPGQGYTDTQYF
>TRBV2
CASKVGVPTGELFF
>TRBV28
CASIRAGRPTYEQYF
>TRBV6-1
CASSEVGSQSGNTIYF
>TRBV6-1
CASSERGFSYNEQFF
>TRBV6-4
CASSVSNTGGDTGELFF
>TRBV7-9
CASSVYPERETQYF
>TRBV2
CASSVQGVQPQHF
>TRBV7-9
CASSLDGGTNEKLFF
>TRBV6-5
CASSYTGNNYGYTF